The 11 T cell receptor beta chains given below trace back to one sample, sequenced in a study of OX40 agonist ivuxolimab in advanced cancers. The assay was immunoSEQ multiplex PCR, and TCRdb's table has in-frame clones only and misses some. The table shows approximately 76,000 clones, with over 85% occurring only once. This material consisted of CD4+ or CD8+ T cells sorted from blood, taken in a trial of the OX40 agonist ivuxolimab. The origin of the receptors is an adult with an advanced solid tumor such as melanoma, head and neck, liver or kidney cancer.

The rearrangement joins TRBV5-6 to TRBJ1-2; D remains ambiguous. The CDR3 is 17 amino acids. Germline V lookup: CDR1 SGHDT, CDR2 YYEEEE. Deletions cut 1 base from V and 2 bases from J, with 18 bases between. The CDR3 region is CASSLWLGSNKNYGYTF. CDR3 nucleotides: TGTGCCAGCAGCTTGTGGTTGGGATCTAACAAGAACTATGGCTACACCTTC.

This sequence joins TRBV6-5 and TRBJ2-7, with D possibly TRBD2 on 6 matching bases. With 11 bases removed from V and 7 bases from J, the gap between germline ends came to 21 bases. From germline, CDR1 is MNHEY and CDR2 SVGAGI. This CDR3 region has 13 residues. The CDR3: CASGRRGKREQYF. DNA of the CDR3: TGTGCCTCGGGGAGGCGGGGAAAGAGGGAGCAGTACTTC.

The CDR3 loop reads CASSIAFSEANYGYTF. The CDR3 region has the DNA TGTGCCAGTAGTATTGCATTCAGCGAGGCTAACTATGGCTACACCTTC. The chain uses TRBV19 and TRBJ1-2; D call uncertain. This CDR3 contains 16 residues. Germline CDR1 and CDR2: LNHDA and SQIVND (reference sequence). Between the trimmed V and J ends, which lost 3 bases and 0 bases, there was a span of 14 bases.

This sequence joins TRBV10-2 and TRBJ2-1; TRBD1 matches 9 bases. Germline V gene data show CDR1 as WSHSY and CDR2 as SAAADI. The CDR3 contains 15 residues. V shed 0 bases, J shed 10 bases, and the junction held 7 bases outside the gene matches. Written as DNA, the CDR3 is TGCGCCAGCAGTGAGTCAAGGGACAGGGTACAAGAGCAGTTCTTC. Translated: CASSESRDRVQEQFF.

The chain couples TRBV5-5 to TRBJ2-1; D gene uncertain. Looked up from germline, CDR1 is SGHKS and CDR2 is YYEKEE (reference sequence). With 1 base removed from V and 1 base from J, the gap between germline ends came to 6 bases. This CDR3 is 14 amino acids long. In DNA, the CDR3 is TGTGCCAGCAGCTTGTGGGGATCCTACAATGAGCAGTTCTTC. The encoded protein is CASSLWGSYNEQFF.

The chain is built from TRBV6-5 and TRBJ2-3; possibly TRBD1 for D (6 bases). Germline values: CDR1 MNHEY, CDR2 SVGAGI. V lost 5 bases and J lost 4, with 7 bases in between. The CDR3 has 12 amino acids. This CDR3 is CASSPGADTQYF. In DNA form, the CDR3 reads TGTGCCAGCAGTCCAGGGGCAGATACGCAGTATTTT.

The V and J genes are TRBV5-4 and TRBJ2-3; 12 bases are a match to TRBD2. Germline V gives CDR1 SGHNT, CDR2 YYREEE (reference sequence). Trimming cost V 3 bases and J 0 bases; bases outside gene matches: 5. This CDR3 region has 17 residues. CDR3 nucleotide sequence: TGTGCCAGCAGCTCACTAGCGGGGGGCCCTAGCACAGATACGCAGTATTTT. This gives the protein CASSSLAGGPSTDTQYF.

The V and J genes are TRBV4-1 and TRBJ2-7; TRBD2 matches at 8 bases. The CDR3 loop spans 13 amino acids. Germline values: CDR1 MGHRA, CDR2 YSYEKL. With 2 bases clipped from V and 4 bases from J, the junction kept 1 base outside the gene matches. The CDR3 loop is CASSQIAGYEQYF. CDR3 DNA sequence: TGCGCCAGCAGCCAAATAGCGGGGTACGAGCAGTACTTC.

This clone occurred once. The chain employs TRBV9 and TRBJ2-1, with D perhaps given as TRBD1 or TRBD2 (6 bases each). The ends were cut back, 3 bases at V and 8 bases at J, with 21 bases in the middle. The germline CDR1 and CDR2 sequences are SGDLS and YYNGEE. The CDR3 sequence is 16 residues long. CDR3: CASSESEAVGGHEQFF. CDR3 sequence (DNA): TGTGCCAGCAGCGAATCCGAGGCGGTAGGGGGGCATGAGCAGTTCTTC.

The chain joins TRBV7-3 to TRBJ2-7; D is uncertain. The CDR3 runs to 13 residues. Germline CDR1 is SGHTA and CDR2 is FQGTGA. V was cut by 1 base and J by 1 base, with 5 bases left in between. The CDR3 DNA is TGTGCCAGCAGCTTAAGTCCTTCCTACGAGCAGTACTTC. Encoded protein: CASSLSPSYEQYF.

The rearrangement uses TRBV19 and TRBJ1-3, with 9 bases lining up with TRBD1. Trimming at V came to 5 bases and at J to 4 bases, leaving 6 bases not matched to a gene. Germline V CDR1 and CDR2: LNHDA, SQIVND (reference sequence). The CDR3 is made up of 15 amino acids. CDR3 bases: TGTGCCAGTAGTCTGGGGACAGGGCAAGGAAACACCATATATTTT. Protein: CASSLGTGQGNTIYF.